There are a few counts of the clone carrying this TCR beta chain. These data are taken from a study of cytomegalovirus exposure and HLA in healthy donors. Amplification used 60 Vbeta primers and 13 Jbeta primers. Assay used: immunoSEQ multiplex PCR; TCRdb lists only in-frame clones, some missing. The sample has 95,000 to 150,000 clones, over 80% seen once. Unmatched junction bases numbered 5, after V lost 5 bases and J lost 5 bases. The germline gives CDR1 KGHSH, CDR2 LQKENI. The CDR3 runs 15 residues. The origin of this receptor is a young man in good health and CMV-seronegative. Sequenced material: PBMCs. The gene calls are TRBV18 and TRBJ1-6, with TRBD1 matching over 8 bases. CDR3: CASSYDRGDNSPLHF. CDR3 nucleotide sequence: TGTGCCAGCTCATATGACAGGGGAGATAATTCACCCCTCCACTTT.